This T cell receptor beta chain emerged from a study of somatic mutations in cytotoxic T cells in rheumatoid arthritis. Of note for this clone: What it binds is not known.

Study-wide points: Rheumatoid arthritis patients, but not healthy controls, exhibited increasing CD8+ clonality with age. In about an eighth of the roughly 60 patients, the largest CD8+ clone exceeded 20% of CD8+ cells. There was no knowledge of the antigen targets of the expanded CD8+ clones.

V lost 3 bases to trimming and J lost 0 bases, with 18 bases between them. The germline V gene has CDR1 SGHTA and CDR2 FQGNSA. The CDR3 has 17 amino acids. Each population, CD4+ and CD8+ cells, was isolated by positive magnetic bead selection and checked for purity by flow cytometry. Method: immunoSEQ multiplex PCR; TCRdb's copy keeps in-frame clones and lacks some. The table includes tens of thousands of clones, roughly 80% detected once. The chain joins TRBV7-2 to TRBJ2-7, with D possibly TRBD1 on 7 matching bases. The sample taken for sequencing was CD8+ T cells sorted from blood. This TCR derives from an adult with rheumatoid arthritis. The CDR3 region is CASSLPEGAGFSYEQYF. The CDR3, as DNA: TGTGCCAGCAGCTTGCCCGAGGGGGCGGGGTTCTCCTACGAGCAGTACTTC.